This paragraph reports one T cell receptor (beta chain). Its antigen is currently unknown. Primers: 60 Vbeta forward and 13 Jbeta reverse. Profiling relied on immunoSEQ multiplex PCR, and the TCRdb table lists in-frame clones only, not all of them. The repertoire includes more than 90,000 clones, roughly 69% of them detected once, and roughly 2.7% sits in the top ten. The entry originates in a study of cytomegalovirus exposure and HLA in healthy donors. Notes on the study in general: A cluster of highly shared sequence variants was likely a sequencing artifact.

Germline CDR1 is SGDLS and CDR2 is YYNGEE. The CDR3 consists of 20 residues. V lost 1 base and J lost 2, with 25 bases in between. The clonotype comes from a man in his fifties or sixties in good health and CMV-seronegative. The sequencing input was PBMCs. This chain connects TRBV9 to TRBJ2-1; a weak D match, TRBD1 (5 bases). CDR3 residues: CASSVLDRLRPAGPYNEQFF. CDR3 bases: TGTGCCAGCAGCGTATTGGACCGATTGCGACCGGCAGGGCCCTACAATGAGCAGTTCTTC.